This T cell receptor (beta chain) was retrieved from a study of blood T cell repertoires in COVID-19 (dated by TCRdb to the early 2020s). About the full investigation: Samples from collaborators originated in the United States, Italy and Spain and spanned both the acute and convalescent phases of COVID-19. The material from the prospective study consisted of cDNA or gDNA derived from T cells, B-cell-depleted T cells, or PBMCs. Deeply sampled blood TCRbeta repertoires from subjects exposed to, actively infected with, or recovered from COVID-19 were included in the dataset. The repertoires were made available in a free public database intended to serve as a resource for research on the immune response to SARS-CoV-2. The samples were drawn from the first 160 participants of the ongoing ImmuneRACE study and from roughly 1,300 subjects provided by 6 global collaborators. The sample metadata nearly always contained a de-identified subject ID, COVID-19 status, age in years and sex. Where available, HLA class I and class II types were obtained from metadata supplied by the sample provider rather than from assay-based typing.

Paper-wide results and their limitations: How much clinical and demographic metadata was included differed by source and by participant, and the metadata was provided uncurated.

TCRbeta CDR3 regions were amplified from genomic DNA by means of the immunoSEQ Assay, a bias-controlled multiplex PCR. In the original analysis: Nucleated cell counts per sample were estimated from amplification of reference gene primers within the assay. Sequence reads were collapsed and filtered to measure the absolute abundance of every unique TCRbeta CDR3 rearrangement. For each sample, productive Simpson clonality was calculated as the square root of Simpson's diversity index across productive rearrangements. TCRdb limited this immuneACCESS table to in-frame rearrangements with V and J called. A share of clones is missing; checked studies link under half to unresolved V genes, and the rest is unexplained. The V and J calls and clone size were taken over from that table, and D and trimming were inferred from the DNA. This sample has around 150,000 clones in its table, and approximately 90% of those were observed once. The ten largest clonotypes hold just over 3% of the sample.

Notes on this clone: Its antigen is not yet known. No base quality values were provided; no much bigger clone lies one nucleotide off.

Whole blood was collected in K2EDTA tubes by collaborating institutions according to the institutions' own protocols. For TCRbeta analysis, collaborator samples were shipped as frozen whole blood, as isolated PBMCs, or as DNA extracted from either sample type. The receptor was isolated from a woman between 55 and 75 years old with active COVID-19. Sequenced input: peripheral blood.

The sequenced DNA: TGTGCCAGTACCAGAGCGGTCCCACCAGGCAATGAGCAGTTCTTC. Its coded protein is CASTRAVPPGNEQFF. The chain links TRBV19 with TRBJ2-1; TRBD2 might be the D gene, on 5 matching bases. V lost 7 bases and J lost 6 bases; the stretch between them is 19 bases long. Based on the germline V gene (reference sequence), the CDR1 and CDR2 sequences are LNHDA and SQIVND. Including the terminal cysteine and phenylalanine, the CDR3 comprises 15 residues. CDR3 DNA only is kept here, 45 bases in frame from base 1. When the CDR3 is completed using the reference TRBV19 and TRBJ2-1 genes on either side, the full variable domain is DGGITQSPKYLFRKEGQNVTLSCEQNLNHDAMYWYRQDPGQGLRLIYYSQIVNDFQKGDIAEGYSVSREKKESFPLTVTSAQKNPTAFYLCASTRAVPPGNEQFFGPGTRLTVL.